The 31 T cell receptor beta chains in this list originate from one sample, sequenced in a study of CD8 T cells in ankylosing spondylitis. The study's findings and limits: Apparently characteristic of ankylosing spondylitis blood was a TCR beta motif (about eight highly homologous variants).

No antigens are known for them. MiXCR was run by TCRdb on the 5' RACE reads, yielding one entry per CDR3 protein. This table holds 400,000 or so distinct CDR3 sequences, 20% to 30% found once. Sequenced sample: blood, either unsorted or a sorted T cell fraction (not recorded which). The receptor set was obtained from a male donor with ankylosing spondylitis.

CDR3 nucleotide sequence: TGCGCCAGCAGCATCGGACAGGGGGCGTATTCACCCCTCCACTTT. Translating gives CASSIGQGAYSPLHF. The V call is TRBV5-1, the J call TRBJ1-6, with 11 bases identical to TRBD1. CDR3 length equals 15 residues. Per the germline V gene, CDR1 is SGHRS and CDR2 is YFSETQ. Trimming took 4 bases from V and 8 from J; bases not matched to a gene: 5.

The rearrangement links TRBV5-1 to TRBJ2-3, with TRBD2 matching over 11 bases. The germline gives CDR1 SGHRS, CDR2 YFSETQ. The length of the CDR3 is 16 residues. V gave up 3 bases and J gave up 3 bases; unmatched junction bases: 6. The CDR3 coding sequence is TGCGCCAGCAGCTCCAAGACTAGCGGGATGACAGATACGCAGTATTTT. It encodes CASSSKTSGMTDTQYF.

A few counts support this clonotype. The chain joins TRBV20-1 to TRBJ2-7; D is possibly TRBD1 or TRBD2 (5 bases each). The germline V and J ends were trimmed by 0 bases and 5 bases, with 11 bases remaining between them. The length of the CDR3 is 13 residues. Germline V gives CDR1 DFQATT, CDR2 SNEGSKA (reference sequence). The CDR3: CSARDGTRHEQYF. CDR3 sequence (DNA): TGCAGTGCTAGAGACGGGACCCGCCACGAGCAGTACTTC.

The chain employs TRBV6-1 and TRBJ2-1; TRBD2 matches at 7 bases. Per germline, CDR1 MNHNS and CDR2 SASEGT. V lost 3 bases, J lost 8 bases, and 10 bases stayed unmatched. This CDR3 has 15 amino acids. Written as DNA, the CDR3 is TGTGCCAGCAGTGACCCTAGAAGGGGAGGGGATGAGCAGTTCTTC. Amino acid sequence: CASSDPRRGGDEQFF.

Here the CDR3 reads CATSVASHQPQHF. The CDR3 DNA reads as TGTGCCACCAGCGTGGCCAGCCATCAGCCCCAGCATTTT. The chain combines TRBV15 with TRBJ1-5; D remains unclear. The germline V and J ends were trimmed by 5 bases and 5 bases, with 10 bases remaining between them. Germline V gene lookup returns CDR1 LNHNV and CDR2 YYDKDF (reference sequence). This CDR3 spans 13 amino acids.

The chain employs TRBV5-6 and TRBJ2-3, with unresolved D. This CDR3 has 16 residues. Germline V gene lookup returns CDR1 SGHDT and CDR2 YYEEEE. Trimming removed 1 base from V and 2 bases from J, with 14 bases in between. CDR3 sequence (DNA): TGTGCCAGCAGCTTGACGGGCGTGAGCTACACAGATACGCAGTATTTT. Translated: CASSLTGVSYTDTQYF.

Only a few counts were recorded for this clonotype. The chain recombines TRBV25-1 with TRBJ2-2; the D gene is possibly TRBD2 (6 bases). V lost 3 bases and J lost 7, with 12 bases in between. The CDR3 is 14 amino acids. CDR1 MGHDK and CDR2 SYGVNS come from the germline V gene. CDR3 bases: TGTGCCAGCAGTGAGGCGGGAAGGATCGGGGAGCTGTTTTTT. As protein: CASSEAGRIGELFF.

The chain has TRBV2 and TRBJ1-5, with a possible D match to TRBD1 (6 bases). This CDR3 spans 14 amino acids. Germline V gene data show CDR1 as SNHLY and CDR2 as FYNNEI. Trimming shortened V by 6 bases and J by 3 bases, and 12 bases separated the two germline ends. The CDR3 reads CASRQQGFNQPQHF. For the CDR3, the DNA is TGTGCCAGCAGGCAACAGGGCTTCAATCAGCCCCAGCATTTT.

This clonotype was detected only a few times. The chain has TRBV27 and TRBJ2-3; no clear D. V lost 6 bases and J lost 1, with 8 bases in between. Germline V lookup: CDR1 MNHEY, CDR2 SMNVEV (reference sequence). The CDR3 is made up of 13 amino acids. This CDR3 reads CASRHSGTDTQYF. The CDR3 DNA is TGTGCCAGCAGACACTCCGGCACAGATACGCAGTATTTT.

This clonotype was found a few times. This chain joins TRBV12-3 or TRBV12-4 and TRBJ1-5, with TRBD1 identical over 9 bases. The length of the CDR3 is 18 residues. V lost 1 base to trimming and J lost 4 bases; unmatched junction nucleotides: 11. The CDR3 bases are TGTGCCAGCAGTTTAGGGACAGGGGTACTTTTCGGGAATCAGCCCCAGCATTTT. It codes for CASSLGTGVLFGNQPQHF.

The sample holds a few counts of this clonotype. The gene calls are TRBV6-1 and TRBJ2-7; TRBD1 aligns across 8 bases. The germline V gene has CDR1 MNHNS and CDR2 SASEGT. V shed 5 bases, J shed 1 base, and the junction held 4 bases outside the gene matches. The CDR3 extends over 14 amino acids. This CDR3 reads CASSPRTGSYEQYF. CDR3 sequence (DNA): TGTGCCAGCAGTCCCCGGACAGGGTCCTACGAGCAGTACTTC.

The chain employs TRBV20-1 and TRBJ2-7; 12 bases map to TRBD2. This CDR3 spans 15 amino acids. V was pared by 4 bases and J by 3 bases, with 7 bases of the junction left unmatched. Germline CDR1 reads DFQATT; CDR2 reads SNEGSKA (reference sequence). CDR3 sequence reads: CSANLGTSGFYEQYF. As DNA, the CDR3 is TGCAGTGCTAACCTCGGGACTAGCGGGTTCTACGAGCAGTACTTC.

The J gene is TRBJ2-5, the V gene TRBV12-3 or TRBV12-4; D might be TRBD1 (6 bases). V was pared by 5 bases and J by 0 bases, with 10 bases between. This CDR3 has 14 residues. This chain's CDR3 is CASSHHRDQETQYF. Written as DNA, the CDR3 is TGTGCCAGCAGTCACCACAGGGACCAAGAGACCCAGTACTTC.

The chain uses TRBV5-1 and TRBJ2-1; D not certain. Trimming left V 0 bases short and J 5 bases short, with 12 bases between. CDR1 is SGHRS, CDR2 YFSETQ, per germline. The CDR3 consists of 15 residues. The CDR3 spells CASSLALQVHNEQFF. CDR3 nucleotides: TGCGCCAGCAGCTTGGCCCTACAAGTTCACAATGAGCAGTTCTTC.

The chain combines TRBV20-1 with TRBJ2-1; D is unresolved. The V end lost 2 bases, the J end lost 5 bases, and 13 bases lay between the germline ends. Germline CDR1 and CDR2: DFQATT and SNEGSKA (reference sequence). This CDR3 region has 14 residues. CDR3 in amino acids: CSARPPPYHNEQFF. Written as DNA, the CDR3 is TGCAGTGCTAGACCCCCCCCGTACCACAATGAGCAGTTCTTC.

This chain uses TRBV3-1 with TRBJ2-3; tentatively, D is TRBD1 or TRBD2 (5 bases each). The V end was cut by 0 bases, the J end by 0 bases, with 10 bases between. Germline values: CDR1 LGHDT, CDR2 YNNKEL (reference sequence). The CDR3 is 16 amino acids. The CDR3 is CASSQEAGASTDTQYF. Here the CDR3 DNA reads TGTGCCAGCAGCCAAGAGGCCGGGGCTAGCACAGATACGCAGTATTTT.

This clonotype was seen more than once but under ten times. CDR3: CASRLTGTSDEEQFF. CDR3 in DNA: TGCGCCAGCAGGTTGACCGGGACTAGCGATGAAGAGCAGTTCTTC. The chain joins TRBV5-1 to TRBJ2-1; 10 positions match TRBD2. The CDR3 extends over 15 amino acids. CDR1 and CDR2 from the germline V gene are SGHRS and YFSETQ. Losses at the gene ends were 5 bases for V and 10 bases for J; bases not matched to a gene: 12.

The chain joins TRBV18 to TRBJ2-5, with 8 bases that match TRBD2. This CDR3 has 14 residues. Germline V gene sequence: CDR1 KGHSH, CDR2 LQKENI. V shed 3 bases, J shed 5 bases, and the junction held 5 bases outside the gene matches. The CDR3 nucleotides are TGTGCCAGCTCACCCTCGGCGGGAGGCGAGACCCAGTACTTC. Translating gives CASSPSAGGETQYF.

This chain joins TRBV6-5 and TRBJ1-2, with D maybe TRBD1 (5 bases). Germline V gives CDR1 MNHEY, CDR2 SVGAGI. There are 12 residues in the CDR3. V was trimmed by 7 bases and J by 2 bases, leaving 8 bases between them. CDR3 region: CASTRDNYGYTF. The CDR3, as DNA: TGTGCCAGCACAAGGGACAACTATGGCTACACCTTC.

This clonotype was seen only a few times. The gene calls are TRBV5-6 and TRBJ1-1; D may be TRBD1 (5 bases). The germline V and J ends were trimmed by 7 bases and 0 bases, with 16 bases remaining between them. Germline assignment: CDR1 SGHDT and CDR2 YYEEEE. This CDR3 region has 15 residues. The CDR3 DNA sequence: TGTGCCAGCTATTCATGGGGGGTGATGAACACTGAAGCTTTCTTT. Amino acids: CASYSWGVMNTEAFF. The variable domain in full, completed from reference TRBV5-6 and TRBJ1-1, reads DAGVTQSPTHLIKTRGQQVTLRCSPKSGHDTVSWYQQALGQGPQFIFQYYEEEERQRGNFPDRFSGHQFPNYSSELNVNALLLGDSALYLCASYSWGVMNTEAFFGQGTRLTVV.

The V and J genes are TRBV5-1 and TRBJ2-2; maybe TRBD1 (6 bases). V dropped 2 bases and J dropped 3 bases, with 11 bases sitting between them. Germline V CDR1 and CDR2: SGHRS, YFSETQ. CDR3 length: 15 amino acids. CDR3 amino acids: CASSFRDTHTGELFF. In DNA form, the CDR3 reads TGCGCCAGCAGCTTCAGGGACACCCACACCGGGGAGCTGTTTTTT.

The sample holds a few counts of this clonotype. The gene calls are TRBV7-8 and TRBJ2-1; TRBD1 might be the D (6 bases). From germline, CDR1 is SGHVS and CDR2 FQNEAQ. V lost 0 bases and J 6 bases, leaving 12 bases between the germline ends. This CDR3 region has 15 residues. The CDR3 DNA reads as TGTGCCAGCAGCTTAGCTCACAGGGATTCCAATGAGCAGTTCTTC. Amino acid sequence: CASSLAHRDSNEQFF.

The J gene is TRBJ2-3, the V gene TRBV18; TRBD2 aligns across 7 bases. With V trimmed by 0 bases and J by 3 bases, 0 bases remained unmatched. Germline CDR1 reads KGHSH; CDR2 reads LQKENI. The CDR3 totals 14 residues. The CDR3 sequence: CASSPPRGTDTQYF. The CDR3 nucleotides read TGTGCCAGCTCACCACCGCGGGGGACAGATACGCAGTATTTT.

Only a few counts were recorded for this clonotype. The chain is built from TRBV5-1 and TRBJ2-3; 11 bases align to TRBD2. CDR1 and CDR2 (germline): SGHRS, YFSETQ. This CDR3 is 15 amino acids long. V lost 6 bases and J lost 6; bases outside the gene matches: 9. Written as DNA, the CDR3 is TGCGCCAGCAAGACTGAACCTAGCGGGAGGGATACGCAGTATTTT. Translation gives CASKTEPSGRDTQYF.

V usage is TRBV24-1 and J usage is TRBJ1-2, with a possible D match to TRBD1 (6 bases). This CDR3 is 14 amino acids long. Looked up from germline, CDR1 is KGHDR and CDR2 is SFDVKD. V shed 4 bases and J shed 3 bases, with 11 bases lying between them. The CDR3 protein is CATSESHRDYGYTF. The CDR3 region has the DNA TGTGCCACCAGTGAATCGCACAGGGACTATGGCTACACCTTC.

A few counts support this clonotype. The V gene is TRBV6-1, the J gene TRBJ2-1, with D unresolved. Deletions cut 7 bases from V and 5 bases from J, with 9 bases between. CDR1 MNHNS and CDR2 SASEGT come from the germline V gene. The CDR3 is made up of 12 amino acids. CDR3 loop: CASTPENNEQFF. CDR3 coding DNA: TGTGCCAGCACCCCAGAGAACAATGAGCAGTTCTTC.

V gene TRBV15 combines with J gene TRBJ2-3, with D perhaps matching TRBD2 (6 bases). Between the trimmed V and J ends, which lost 7 bases and 6 bases, there was a span of 20 bases. The CDR3 totals 15 residues. Germline CDR1 LNHNV, CDR2 YYDKDF (reference sequence). DNA of the CDR3: TGTGCCACCAAGGCGACACAACTAGCTTCGGATACGCAGTATTTT. It encodes CATKATQLASDTQYF.

A word on this clonotype: Mismatch with germline at one junction end may stem from a read error. As DNA, the CDR3 is TGCAGTGCTAGAGCTCCGGGAGGCTACAATGACCAGTTCTTC. Translating it yields CSARAPGGYNDQFF. The chain has TRBV20-1 and TRBJ2-1; 7 positions agree with TRBD2. This CDR3 region has 14 residues. The germline CDR1 and CDR2 sequences are DFQATT and SNEGSKA (reference sequence).

The chain joins TRBV12-3 or TRBV12-4 to TRBJ1-1, with 7 bases that match TRBD1. This CDR3 has 14 amino acids. The trim removed 7 bases at V and 6 bases at J, leaving 11 bases unmatched. The CDR3 here is CASMNQGDGAEAFF. CDR3 sequence (DNA): TGTGCCAGCATGAACCAGGGGGATGGCGCTGAAGCTTTCTTT.

V gene TRBV24-1 combines with J gene TRBJ2-1, with a tentative D call TRBD1 (5 bases). Trimming stripped 6 bases from V and 4 bases from J, with 15 bases between. CDR1 and CDR2 (germline): KGHDR, SFDVKD. This CDR3 has 15 amino acids. The CDR3 spells CATSKWTNTYNEQFF. DNA of the CDR3: TGTGCCACCAGTAAGTGGACAAATACTTACAATGAGCAGTTCTTC.

This chain connects TRBV7-2 to TRBJ2-1; D remains ambiguous. The CDR3 has 13 residues. Trimming cost V 4 bases and J 8 bases, with 12 bases left between them. CDR1 and CDR2 (germline): SGHTA, FQGNSA. CDR3 sequence (DNA): TGTGCCAGCAGCTCGAAGGTAAGGGATGAGCAGTTCTTC. Amino acid sequence: CASSSKVRDEQFF.